Given below is one TCR beta chain in context. The data were taken from a study of blood T cell repertoires in COVID-19. Study overall: Nucleic acid was either cDNA or gDNA, and it came from T cells, B-cell-depleted T cells, or PBMCs.

The table came from immunoSEQ multiplex PCR; TCRdb's copy has only in-frame clones and leaves some out. The data contain around 200,000 clones, approximately 79% of them seen just once; the ten biggest clones take up less than 15%. With 3 bases removed from V and 5 bases from J, the gap between germline ends came to 11 bases. In germline, CDR1 is GTSNPN, CDR2 SVGIG (reference sequence). The CDR3 length is 13 residues. The V and J genes are TRBV30 and TRBJ1-5, with unresolved D. Material for sequencing was peripheral blood. The clonotype was recovered from a man between 50 and 59 years old who had recovered from COVID-19. CDR3 amino acids: CAWSPKAHQPQHF. CDR3 sequence (DNA): TGTGCCTGGAGCCCTAAAGCTCATCAGCCCCAGCATTTT.